Following are 12 T cell receptor beta chains from one sample sequenced in a study of T-cell memory formation after mild COVID-19. One entry per CDR3 protein results from TCRdb running MiXCR on the 5' RACE reads. This sample has nearly 350,000 distinct CDR3 sequences, with over 10% found just once. The material sequenced was PBMCs or a T cell subset sorted from them (not recorded which). The receptor source for this set is a man between 18 and 29 years old who had mild COVID-19 (a few samples of this study predate the infection). Cell type and time point are not known.

The chain combines TRBV3-1 with TRBJ1-1, with a possible D match to TRBD1 (6 bases). CDR1 is LGHDT, CDR2 YNNKEL, per germline (reference sequence). This CDR3 has 15 residues. V was pared by 0 bases and J by 6 bases, with 14 bases between. CDR3 in DNA: TGTGCCAGCAGCCAAGATCAGGGGCAGGGCCCTGAAGCTTTCTTT. Its translation: CASSQDQGQGPEAFF.

This clonotype has just a few counts. The chain is built from TRBV7-9 and TRBJ1-1; possibly TRBD1 for D (6 bases). Germline CDR1 and CDR2: SEHNR and FQNEAQ (reference sequence). V lost 5 bases, J lost 7 bases, and 17 bases lay in between. The CDR3 sequence is 14 residues long. The CDR3 bases are TGTGCCAGCAGCCACCCACAGGGAACCAGTGAAGCTTTCTTT. Its protein is CASSHPQGTSEAFF.

The gene calls are TRBV10-3 and TRBJ2-1; 7 bases map to TRBD2. Germline loops: CDR1 ENHRY, CDR2 SYGVKD. CDR3 length equals 15 residues. The V gene end was trimmed by 5 bases and the J gene end by 0 bases; junction bases not matched to a gene: 4. CDR3 region: CAISLGGSSYNEQFF. As DNA, the CDR3 is TGTGCCATCAGTCTGGGGGGGAGCTCCTACAATGAGCAGTTCTTC.

The rearrangement uses TRBV7-3 and TRBJ1-6, with 8 bases identical to TRBD1. Germline loops: CDR1 SGHTA, CDR2 FQGTGA. CDR3 length equals 15 residues. Trimming removed 3 bases from V and 6 bases from J; junction bases left unmatched: 4. DNA of the CDR3: TGTGCCAGCAGCTTCTTCAGGGGGCCTAATTCACCCCTCCACTTT. It yields the protein CASSFFRGPNSPLHF.

This clonotype appeared a few times. J is TRBJ2-2 and V is TRBV6-5, with 9 bases matching TRBD1. From germline, CDR1 is MNHEY and CDR2 SVGAGI. The length of the CDR3 is 17 residues. With V trimmed by 0 bases and J by 4 bases, 6 bases remained unmatched. CDR3 bases: TGTGCCAGCAGTTACTCGAACAGGGGGCACGGCACCGGGGAGCTGTTTTTT. Amino acids: CASSYSNRGHGTGELFF.

This clonotype was recorded at least ten times. The rearrangement links TRBV14 to TRBJ2-1; no definite D call. The ends were cut back, 0 bases at V and 7 bases at J, with 10 bases in the middle. The CDR3 is made up of 14 amino acids. CDR1 and CDR2 from the germline V gene are SGHDN and FVKESK. CDR3 sequence: CASSQDWQENEQFF. The CDR3 coding sequence is TGTGCCAGCAGCCAAGATTGGCAGGAGAATGAGCAGTTCTTC.

The CDR3 bases are TGTGCTAGTGGTGCTGGGGCCAACGTCCTGACTTTC. Translated: CASGAGANVLTF. The chain links TRBV12-5 to TRBJ2-6, with D unresolved. The V end lost 5 bases, the J end lost 2 bases, and 1 base lay between the germline ends. Germline V gene data show CDR1 as LGHNT and CDR2 as FRNRAP. The CDR3 length is 12 residues.

This rearrangement joins TRBV7-6 to TRBJ2-2, with a tentative D call TRBD2 (7 bases). Trimming took 1 base from V and 6 from J, leaving 12 bases between them. This CDR3 is built from 15 residues. Germline-derived CDR1 and CDR2 are SGHVS and FNYEAQ. The CDR3 sequence: CASSLEAGAPGELFF. CDR3 DNA: TGTGCCAGCAGCTTAGAGGCGGGGGCGCCCGGGGAGCTGTTTTTT.

This chain connects TRBV11-2 to TRBJ1-3; 7 bases match TRBD1. Trimming at V came to 3 bases and at J to 0 bases, leaving 8 bases not matched to a gene. Germline V gene sequence: CDR1 SGHAT, CDR2 FQNNGV. The CDR3 consists of 17 residues. The CDR3 DNA sequence: TGTGCCAGCAGCTTGTCGTACAGGGGCCCCTCTGGAAACACCATATATTTT. This translates into CASSLSYRGPSGNTIYF.

The chain links TRBV2 to TRBJ2-5; D unresolved. CDR3 length: 14 amino acids. Between the trimmed V and J ends, which lost 3 bases and 2 bases, there was a span of 10 bases. Germline values: CDR1 SNHLY, CDR2 FYNNEI. In DNA, the CDR3 is TGTGCCAGCAGTGACAGGTGGTCACAAGAGACCCAGTACTTC. Translation gives CASSDRWSQETQYF.

The chain employs TRBV4-3 and TRBJ1-1, with TRBD1 matching 7 bases. V was clipped by 0 bases and J by 3 bases; unmatched bases: 1. The CDR3 consists of 14 residues. Germline CDR1 and CDR2: LGHNA and YSLEER. CDR3 sequence reads: CASSQDQGDTEAFF. CDR3 in DNA: TGCGCCAGCAGCCAAGACCAGGGGGACACTGAAGCTTTCTTT.

Ten or more counts support this clonotype. This chain joins TRBV9 and TRBJ1-4, with D perhaps matching TRBD1 (6 bases). The CDR3 sequence is 14 residues long. V was trimmed by 0 bases and J by 8 bases, leaving 11 bases between them. Germline loops: CDR1 SGDLS, CDR2 YYNGEE. The CDR3 protein is CASSVGRGGEKLFF. In DNA, the CDR3 is TGTGCCAGCAGCGTAGGCAGGGGCGGGGAAAAACTGTTTTTT. The full variable domain, in which reference TRBV9 and TRBJ1-4 provide the parts outside the CDR3, is DSGVTQTPKHLITATGQRVTLRCSPRSGDLSVYWYQQSLDQGLQFLIQYYNGEERAKGNILERFSAQQFPDLHSELNLSSLELGDSALYFCASSVGRGGEKLFFGSGTQLSVL.